This TCR beta chain appears in the sequencing data of a study of OX40 agonist ivuxolimab in advanced cancers. Study-level information: The group had a mean age of about 60 years, ranged from about 20 to 85, and was 80% to 85% male. Overall study results and limits: With doses of 0.1 to 3.0 mg/kg, CD4+ and CD8+ blood T cells had undergone clonal expansion by week 6. Clonal expansion among partial responders at 0.1-3.0 mg/kg ranked near the lowest.

Concerning this clone itself: What it recognizes is unknown.

V was trimmed by 0 bases and J by 2 bases, leaving 8 bases between them. There are 14 residues in the CDR3. In germline, CDR1 is MGHRA, CDR2 YSYEKL. TCRdb keeps only in-frame clones here, not all; method: immunoSEQ multiplex PCR. In the table there are about 75,000 clones, about 88% of which are singletons. The starting material was CD4+ or CD8+ T cells sorted from blood, obtained in a trial of the OX40 agonist ivuxolimab. This chain uses TRBV4-1 with TRBJ2-7; D is perhaps TRBD2 (5 bases). The TCR comes from an adult with an advanced solid tumor such as melanoma, head and neck, liver or kidney cancer. The CDR3 DNA is TGCGCCAGCAGCCAAGAGGTCGGGGCCTACGAGCAGTACTTC. Translation gives CASSQEVGAYEQYF.